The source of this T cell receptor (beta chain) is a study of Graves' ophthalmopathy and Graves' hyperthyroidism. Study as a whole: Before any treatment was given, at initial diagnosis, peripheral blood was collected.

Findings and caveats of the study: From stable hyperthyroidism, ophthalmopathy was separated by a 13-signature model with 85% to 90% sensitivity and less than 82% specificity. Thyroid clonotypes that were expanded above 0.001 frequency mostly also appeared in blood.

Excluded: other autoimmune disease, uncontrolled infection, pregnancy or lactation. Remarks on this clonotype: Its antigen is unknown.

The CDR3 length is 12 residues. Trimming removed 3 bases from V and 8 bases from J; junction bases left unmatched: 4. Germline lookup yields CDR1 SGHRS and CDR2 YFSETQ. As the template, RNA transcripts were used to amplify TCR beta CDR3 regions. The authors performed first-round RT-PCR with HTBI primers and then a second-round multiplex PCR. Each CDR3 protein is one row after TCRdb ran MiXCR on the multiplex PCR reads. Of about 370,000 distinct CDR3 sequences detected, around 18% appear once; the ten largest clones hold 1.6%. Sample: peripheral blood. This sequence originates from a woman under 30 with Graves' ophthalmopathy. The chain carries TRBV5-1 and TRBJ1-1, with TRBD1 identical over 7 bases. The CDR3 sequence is CASSSGRGEAFF. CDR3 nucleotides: TGCGCCAGCAGCTCAGGCAGGGGGGAAGCTTTCTTT.